Sequencing of this TCR beta chain was carried out in a study of human CD8 memory T cell subsets. Germline CDR1 and CDR2: SEHNR and FQNEAQ (reference sequence). This CDR3 is 13 amino acids long. In terms of frequency, this clonotype is medium-sized. Generation of TCR beta libraries used UMI-labeled 5' RACE. TCRdb reprocessed the 5' RACE reads and stores each CDR3 protein as one record, lacking DNA. In all, the sample yields around 19,000 distinct CDR3 sequences. The clonotype originates from a human donor in good health. The chain has TRBV7-9 and TRBJ2-7; the D gene TCRdb calls, TRBD1, cannot be checked with no DNA. Sequencing was performed on CD8+ stem-like memory T cells (TSCM and TCM) sorted from PBMCs. Subset in this sample: stem-like memory CD8 T cells (TSTEM), CCR7+ PD-1- TIGIT-. The CDR3 sequence: CASRGTGPYEQYF. The variable domain in full, with the rest retrieved from reference TRBV7-9 and TRBJ2-7, is DTGVSQNPRHKITKRGQNVTFRCDPISEHNRLYWYRQTLGQGPEFLTYFQNEAQLEKSRLLSDRFSAERPKGSFSTLEIQRTEQGDSAMYLCASRGTGPYEQYFGPGTRLTVT.